This record looks at one TCR beta chain sequence and its context. One Seattle source followed patients from active infection through their disease course. This sample stems from a study of blood T cell repertoires in COVID-19. The wider study: The origin of the acute and convalescent COVID-19 samples was the United States, Italy and Spain. Nucleic acid was either cDNA or gDNA, and it came from T cells, B-cell-depleted T cells, or PBMCs.

Data came from immunoSEQ multiplex PCR; TCRdb stores just in-frame clones and leaves some out. This table holds hundreds of thousands of clones, about 90% found once. Germline V gene data show CDR1 as SGHTA and CDR2 as FQGNSA. Trimming removed 1 base from V and 8 bases from J, with 13 bases in between. The CDR3 is made up of 14 amino acids. This TCR came from a woman aged 30 to 39 with COVID-19, enrolled during active disease. Sample: peripheral blood. The chain couples TRBV7-2 to TRBJ2-3; D perhaps matches TRBD1 (6 bases). The CDR3 DNA sequence: TGTGCCAGCAGCTTAGGACAGGCCTTACGTACGCAGTATTTT. Protein product: CASSLGQALRTQYF.